This T cell receptor beta chain was recovered during a study of shared clonotypes between healthy human individuals. Study details: Aged 18 to 49, the donors were two women and a few men. Study-wide results and limits: Across a handful of donors, naive CD4 shared around 5.1%, naive CD8 less than 4%, memory CD4 roughly 2.5%, memory CD8 around 0.36%. Estimated clonotype richness was generally higher in naive than memory subsets. Sampling included only blood; tissue repertoires likely differ.

In the case of this clone: Its antigen is as yet unknown.

V was pared by 1 base and J by 5 bases, with 1 base between. CDR3 length: 11 residues. The germline gives CDR1 SGHAT, CDR2 FQDESV (reference sequence). Method: immunoSEQ multiplex PCR; TCRdb's copy keeps in-frame clones and lacks some. This table has just over 2,000,000 clones, approximately 94% appearing once. In the naive CD8 group, cells lacked CD45RO and were positively selected for CCR7, so terminally differentiated effector memory CD45RA+ cells were left out. Sequenced material: naive CD8+ T cells sorted from blood. This sequence joins TRBV11-1 and TRBJ2-3; no reliable D call. The receptor was derived from a man aged 18 to 30 in good health. The CDR3 here is CASSLVDTQYF. In DNA, the CDR3 is TGTGCCAGCAGCTTAGTAGATACGCAGTATTTT.